This TCR beta chain comes out of a study of beta chain features in type 1 diabetes. Blood was collected once per donor into heparin, averaging about 116 mL. Sequenced material consisted of expressed TCRB transcripts (all of the isolated RNA was reverse transcribed). TCRdb keeps only in-frame clones here, not all; method: immunoSEQ multiplex PCR. The data hold about 620,000 clones, with less than 20% observed a single time. The CDR3 spans 18 residues. Trimming shortened V by 1 base and J by 6 bases, and 22 bases separated the two germline ends. The V gene's germline CDR1 is MGHRA and CDR2 YSYEKL. The TCR sequence derives from a man aged 18 to 29 in good health. The rearrangement links TRBV4-1 to TRBJ2-1; weak D call: TRBD1 (6 bases). Source material: naive CD4+ T cells from blood. CDR3 protein: CASSQGPSRGPVSNEQFF. In nucleotides, the CDR3 is TGCGCCAGCAGCCAAGGTCCCTCCAGGGGACCGGTTAGCAATGAGCAGTTCTTC.